This passage covers 5 T cell receptor beta chains from one sample sequenced in a study of T cell changes during pregnancy in multiple sclerosis. Method: immunoSEQ multiplex PCR; TCRdb's copy keeps in-frame clones and lacks some. The repertoire has 38,000 or so clones, roughly 91% of them found once; the top ten carry over 6.5%. The sample was CD8+ T cells from peripheral blood mononuclear cells, taken before pregnancy. The receptors derive from a female donor with multiple sclerosis, enrolled in a pregnancy study.

The chain combines TRBV27 with TRBJ2-3, with D hard to call. There are 13 residues in the CDR3. Trimming removed 0 bases at V and 2 bases at J, with 3 bases between. Germline assignment: CDR1 MNHEY and CDR2 SMNVEV (reference sequence). CDR3 sequence (DNA): TGTGCCAGCAGTTTATCAGCCACAGATACGCAGTATTTT. Residues: CASSLSATDTQYF.

J is TRBJ1-4 and V is TRBV19; D gene ambiguous. V was trimmed by 6 bases and J by 5 bases, leaving 7 bases between them. Germline CDR1 is LNHDA and CDR2 is SQIVND (reference sequence). The CDR3 runs to 12 residues. The CDR3 nucleotides are TGTGCCAGTAGAAACGGGAATGAAAAACTGTTTTTT. Encoded protein: CASRNGNEKLFF. The entire variable domain, with the rest obtained from reference TRBV19 and TRBJ1-4, is as follows: DGGITQSPKYLFRKEGQNVTLSCEQNLNHDAMYWYRQDPGQGLRLIYYSQIVNDFQKGDIAEGYSVSREKKESFPLTVTSAQKNPTAFYLCASRNGNEKLFFGSGTQLSVL.

This chain uses TRBV27 with TRBJ2-7; 11 bases are shared with TRBD2. Unmatched junction bases numbered 10, after V lost 1 base and J lost 11 bases. CDR1 is MNHEY, CDR2 SMNVEV, per germline (reference sequence). CDR3 length: 15 amino acids. The DNA of the CDR3 is TGTGCCAGCAGTTTATTCCAGACTAGCGGGAAGGCTGAGTACTTC. Protein sequence: CASSLFQTSGKAEYF.

The chain recombines TRBV13 with TRBJ2-5; D is unclear. Germline V gene lookup returns CDR1 PRHDT and CDR2 FYEKMQ (reference sequence). Trimming took 1 base from V and 5 from J, leaving 17 bases between them. The CDR3 sequence is 16 residues long. The CDR3: CASSLVGGSVGETQYF. DNA for the CDR3: TGTGCCAGCAGCTTAGTTGGCGGAAGCGTCGGGGAGACCCAGTACTTC.

J is TRBJ1-2 and V is TRBV2; D is perhaps TRBD1 (6 bases). Between the trimmed V and J ends, which lost 6 bases and 8 bases, there was a span of 16 bases. This CDR3 has 13 residues. The V gene's germline CDR1 is SNHLY and CDR2 FYNNEI. The CDR3, as DNA: TGTGCCAGCAGGCCCTTGGGGGCGGAGGGCTACACCTTC. Translated: CASRPLGAEGYTF.